Shown below are 26 T cell receptor beta chains from a single sample sequenced in a study of Ad26.COV2.S vaccination and SARS-CoV-2 variants. Treatment in this sample: about 20 received Ad26.COV2.S at low or high dose, single or two shots; about 5 received placebo; per-sample allocation not given. Day 63 after the first vaccine or placebo injection was the time point for sampling. This table comes from immunoSEQ multiplex PCR, and its TCRdb copy is limited to in-frame clones, with some not included. Of around 270,000 clones in the sample, approximately 90% are singletons; the top ten hold about 2.8%. The sample consisted of peripheral blood, taken in a trial of Ad26.COV2.S vaccine versus placebo. Every receptor here comes from a person aged 18 to 65 who received the Ad26.COV2.S COVID-19 vaccine or a placebo.

This clone was seen only once. The chain uses TRBV6-6 and TRBJ1-3; the match to TRBD1 covers 8 bases. J gave up 0 bases and V 6 bases, and 7 bases lay outside the gene matches. This CDR3 contains 16 residues. CDR1 and CDR2 (germline): MNHNY, SVGAGI (reference sequence). The CDR3 is CASSSDRGRSGNTIYF. The CDR3, as DNA: TGTGCCAGCAGCTCTGACAGGGGCCGCTCTGGAAACACCATATATTTT.

The genes are TRBV27 and TRBJ2-6; the D is unclear. V dropped 5 bases and J dropped 0 bases, with 8 bases sitting between them. Germline values: CDR1 MNHEY, CDR2 SMNVEV (reference sequence). The length of the CDR3 is 15 residues. CDR3 nucleotides: TGTGCCAGCAGTCTCCAATTCTCTGGGGCCAACGTCCTGACTTTC. This codes for CASSLQFSGANVLTF.

The chain couples TRBV5-5 to TRBJ1-1, with no clear D. The CDR3 loop spans 14 amino acids. The germline V gene has CDR1 SGHKS and CDR2 YYEKEE (reference sequence). V lost 3 bases to trimming and J lost 0 bases, with 9 bases between them. As DNA, the CDR3 is TGTGCCAGCAGCTCGGAGAGACTGAACACTGAAGCTTTCTTT. Protein product: CASSSERLNTEAFF.

The rearrangement uses TRBV7-9 and TRBJ2-1, with D uncertain. CDR1 is SEHNR and CDR2 is FQNEAQ in the germline V gene (reference sequence). The CDR3 loop spans 13 amino acids. V was cut by 5 bases and J by 8 bases, with 13 bases left in between. CDR3 loop: CASSVKIVDEQFF. The CDR3 DNA follows: TGTGCCAGCAGCGTAAAAATCGTGGATGAGCAGTTCTTC.

The gene calls are TRBV29-1 and TRBJ1-2, with D perhaps TRBD1 (5 bases). The CDR3 is 15 residues long. CDR1 is SQVTM, CDR2 ANQGSEA, per germline. Trimming took off 0 bases at V and 2 bases at J, with 13 bases between the two ends. The CDR3 nucleotides are TGCAGCGTTGAAGAGGGGCAGGGTCGGAACTATGGCTACACCTTC. Translated, it gives CSVEEGQGRNYGYTF.

The rearrangement links TRBV5-1 to TRBJ2-7, with TRBD1 matching 9 bases. This CDR3 has 14 amino acids. The germline V gene has CDR1 SGHRS and CDR2 YFSETQ. V lost 4 bases and J lost 6; bases outside the gene matches: 8. The CDR3 bases are TGCGCCAGCAGCCGGACAGGGGAGAGCGGCGAGCAGTACTTC. Encoded protein: CASSRTGESGEQYF. Full variable domain (missing parts from reference TRBV5-1 and TRBJ2-7): KAGVTQTPRYLIKTRGQQVTLSCSPISGHRSVSWYQQTPGQGLQFLFEYFSETQRNKGNFPGRFSGRQFSNSRSEMNVSTLELGDSALYLCASSRTGESGEQYFGPGTRLTVT.

The table lists this clone with a few counts. The chain is built from TRBV19 and TRBJ1-2, with 10 bases fitting TRBD1. Trimming cost V 3 bases and J 4 bases; bases outside gene matches: 5. The CDR3 contains 15 residues. Per the germline V gene, CDR1 is LNHDA and CDR2 is SQIVND (reference sequence). CDR3 in amino acids: CASSIGTGESYGYTF. CDR3 DNA: TGTGCCAGTAGTATCGGGACAGGGGAGAGCTATGGCTACACCTTC.

This chain uses TRBV30 with TRBJ2-2; the D gene is possibly TRBD1 (6 bases). Trimming took off 2 bases at V and 5 bases at J, with 9 bases between the two ends. This CDR3 has 13 amino acids. Germline V CDR1 and CDR2: GTSNPN, SVGIG (reference sequence). CDR3 DNA sequence: TGTGCCTGGAGTCAGCAGGGGACCGGGGAGCTGTTTTTT. This sequence encodes CAWSQQGTGELFF.

This clone was detected a few times. The V gene is TRBV12-3 or TRBV12-4, the J gene TRBJ1-5; D is undetermined. V lost 3 bases to trimming and J lost 7 bases, with 10 bases between them. This CDR3 comprises 13 residues. CDR3 sequence reads: CASSFQMSQPQHF. The CDR3 nucleotides are TGTGCCAGCAGTTTTCAGATGTCGCAGCCCCAGCATTTT.

This rearrangement joins TRBV6-4 to TRBJ2-3; 12 nucleotides agree with TRBD2. The CDR3 runs 16 residues. Germline lookup yields CDR1 MRHNA and CDR2 SNTAGT. Germline trimming cut 0 bases from V and 4 bases from J; bases unmatched to any gene: 2. In nucleotides, the CDR3 is TGTGCCAGCAGTGACTCCGGACTAGCGGGGTCAGATACGCAGTATTTT. Translating gives CASSDSGLAGSDTQYF.

This chain's CDR3 is CASSPRMSTEAFF. The CDR3 nucleotides are TGTGCCAGCTCACCTCGGATGAGCACTGAAGCTTTCTTT. The chain is built from TRBV18 and TRBJ1-1, with no clear D. Germline assignment: CDR1 KGHSH and CDR2 LQKENI. The CDR3 spans 13 residues. The V end lost 3 bases, the J end lost 4 bases, and 9 bases lay between the germline ends.

Turning to this clone: Other DNA sequences in the sample encode the same CDR3. V gene TRBV5-1 combines with J gene TRBJ1-4; tentatively, D is TRBD1 (5 bases). The CDR3 totals 13 residues. Deletions cut 0 bases from V and 8 bases from J, with 8 bases between. CDR1 is SGHRS and CDR2 is YFSETQ in the germline V gene. The CDR3 protein is CASSLVAGEKLFF. The CDR3 nucleotides read TGCGCCAGCAGCTTGGTAGCAGGGGAAAAACTGTTTTTT.

In the case of this clone: One junction end disagrees with the germline gene, perhaps due to a read error. V gene TRBV19 combines with J gene TRBJ2-2; possible D gene TRBD2, 6 bases. Germline V CDR1 and CDR2: LNHDA, SQIVND (reference sequence). The CDR3 is 11 residues long. The CDR3 region has the DNA TGTGCCAGTAGTATTTGGGGGGAACTGTTTTTT. Protein: CASSIWGELFF.

The rearrangement uses TRBV9 and TRBJ1-1; D gene unclear. Germline-derived CDR1 and CDR2 are SGDLS and YYNGEE. The CDR3 is 14 residues long. V lost 0 bases to trimming and J lost 0 bases, with 6 bases between them. The CDR3 region is CASSVAGLNTEAFF. CDR3 bases: TGTGCCAGCAGCGTAGCTGGTTTGAACACTGAAGCTTTCTTT. The full variable domain, its missing parts supplied by reference TRBV9 and TRBJ1-1, is DSGVTQTPKHLITATGQRVTLRCSPRSGDLSVYWYQQSLDQGLQFLIQYYNGEERAKGNILERFSAQQFPDLHSELNLSSLELGDSALYFCASSVAGLNTEAFFGQGTRLTVV.

There are a few counts of this clone. The gene calls are TRBV5-1 and TRBJ1-5, with 8 bases aligning to TRBD1. Unmatched junction bases numbered 6, after V lost 4 bases and J lost 3 bases. Germline values: CDR1 SGHRS, CDR2 YFSETQ. This CDR3 comprises 15 residues. The CDR3 loop is CASSSTGGDNQPQHF. DNA for the CDR3: TGCGCCAGCAGCAGTACAGGGGGGGACAATCAGCCCCAGCATTTT.

This clone was seen only a few times. The V call is TRBV6-5, the J call TRBJ1-2; 7 bases are a match to TRBD1. CDR3 length: 14 residues. Germline V CDR1 and CDR2: MNHEY, SVGAGI. V shed 4 bases and J 6 bases; nucleotides not matched to a gene: 8. Here the CDR3 DNA reads TGTGCCAGCAGTTCGACAGGGTTAAGGGATGGCTACACCTTC. Its protein is CASSSTGLRDGYTF.

This clone was counted a few times. J is TRBJ2-1 and V is TRBV6-6; 11 nucleotides align to TRBD1. CDR1 and CDR2 (germline): MNHNY, SVGAGI (reference sequence). Trimming cost V 5 bases and J 0 bases; bases outside gene matches: 12. The CDR3 is made up of 19 amino acids. The DNA for the CDR3 is TGTGCCAGCAGTCTCTCCAGGACAGGGGGCCATAGCTCCTACAATGAGCAGTTCTTC. It translates to CASSLSRTGGHSSYNEQFF.

The chain employs TRBV2 and TRBJ2-1; 8 nucleotides align to TRBD2. V was clipped by 5 bases and J by 9 bases; unmatched bases: 12. CDR1 is SNHLY, CDR2 FYNNEI, per germline. This CDR3 contains 15 residues. CDR3 sequence: CASSPPPGGRGEQFF. DNA of the CDR3: TGTGCCAGCAGTCCCCCCCCGGGGGGGCGGGGTGAGCAGTTCTTC.

V is TRBV3-1 (or the pseudogene TRBV3-2) and J is TRBJ1-5; D remains ambiguous. Germline CDR1 and CDR2: LGHDT and YNNKEL (reference sequence). The CDR3 extends over 15 amino acids. Deletions cut 1 base from V and 7 bases from J, with 14 bases between. Here the CDR3 reads CASSQGANGGQPQHF. CDR3 in DNA: TGTGCCAGCAGCCAAGGGGCGAATGGAGGACAGCCCCAGCATTTT.

The J gene is TRBJ2-4, the V gene TRBV23-1; no firm D call. TRBV23-1 is known as an ORF, though its function is uncertain. The CDR3 is made up of 13 amino acids. V was clipped by 6 bases and J by 0 bases, with 6 bases between them. CDR3 amino acids: CASRQLAKNIQYF. The CDR3 DNA follows: TGCGCCAGCAGGCAGCTAGCCAAAAACATTCAGTACTTC.

To note about this clone: Other nucleotide sequences in the sample specify the same CDR3. V and J are TRBV5-1 and TRBJ2-3; TRBD2 agrees at 15 bases. Germline V gene sequence: CDR1 SGHRS, CDR2 YFSETQ. The CDR3 contains 15 residues. Trimming at V came to 4 bases and at J to 4 bases, leaving 1 base not matched to a gene. CDR3 loop: CASSRTSGRADTQYF. DNA for the CDR3: TGCGCCAGCAGCCGGACTAGCGGGAGGGCAGATACGCAGTATTTT.

The CDR3 loop is CASQRGGDEAFF. In DNA form, the CDR3 reads TGTGCCAGCCAACGGGGGGGCGATGAAGCTTTCTTT. The chain has TRBV25-1 and TRBJ1-1; tentatively, D is TRBD1 (6 bases). Germline assignment: CDR1 MGHDK and CDR2 SYGVNS. V lost 8 bases and J 7 bases, leaving 14 bases between the germline ends. The CDR3 loop spans 12 amino acids.

The rearrangement joins TRBV14 to TRBJ1-1; no definite D call. This CDR3 comprises 14 residues. The germline CDR1 and CDR2 sequences are SGHDN and FVKESK. Trimming took 1 base from V and 1 from J, leaving 7 bases between them. CDR3: CASSQVPGNTEAFF. The CDR3 region has the DNA TGTGCCAGCAGCCAAGTCCCAGGGAACACTGAAGCTTTCTTT. The full variable domain, completed using reference TRBV14 and TRBJ1-1, is EAGVTQFPSHSVIEKGQTVTLRCDPISGHDNLYWYRRVMGKEIKFLLHFVKESKQDESGMPNNRFLAERTGGTYSTLKVQPAELEDSGVYFCASSQVPGNTEAFFGQGTRLTVV.

The rearrangement uses TRBV6-6 and TRBJ1-1; D is perhaps TRBD1 (6 bases). In germline, CDR1 is MNHNY, CDR2 SVGAGI (reference sequence). CDR3 length: 15 residues. Trimming cost V 0 bases and J 1 base, with 9 bases left between them. The CDR3 region is CASSYSAGANTEAFF. The CDR3 DNA reads TGTGCCAGCAGTTACTCTGCAGGGGCGAACACTGAAGCTTTCTTT.

The V call is TRBV18, the J call TRBJ1-2, with a tentative D call TRBD1 (6 bases). Germline V gene sequence: CDR1 KGHSH, CDR2 LQKENI. Trimming removed 5 bases from V and 5 bases from J, with 12 bases in between. The CDR3 extends over 13 amino acids. CDR3 loop: CASSNREFYGYTF. The CDR3 bases are TGTGCCAGCTCAAACAGGGAATTTTATGGCTACACCTTC.

This chain uses TRBV24-1 with TRBJ2-5; D ambiguous. Germline V gene lookup returns CDR1 KGHDR and CDR2 SFDVKD. The germline V and J ends were trimmed by 0 bases and 2 bases, with 21 bases remaining between them. This CDR3 is 19 amino acids long. The CDR3 DNA follows: TGTGCCACCAGTGATTTGTGTATTGTCAGCTACGTTTCACAAGAGACCCAGTACTTC. Protein sequence: CATSDLCIVSYVSQETQYF.